This T cell receptor beta chain was sequenced during a study of blood T cell repertoires in COVID-19. Study-wide context: Researchers got acute and convalescent COVID-19 samples from the United States, Italy and Spain. The analysed material was cDNA or gDNA that came from T cells, B-cell-depleted T cells, or PBMCs.

V was cut by 5 bases and J by 8 bases, with 21 bases left in between. Germline values: CDR1 MGHDK, CDR2 SYGVNS. The CDR3 is 15 amino acids. Under the authors' procedure: Reference gene primer amplification in the assay estimated nucleated cell counts. The repertoire was sequenced with immunoSEQ multiplex PCR; TCRdb's copy has only in-frame clones and lacks some. That table supplies the V and J calls and clone size; D and trimming were determined from the DNA. The repertoire holds under 250,000 clones, with roughly 84% as singletons. The rearrangement links TRBV25-1 to TRBJ1-2; D possibly corresponds to TRBD1 (5 bases). The sample was peripheral blood. The receptor was derived from a man aged 45-65 years who had recovered from COVID-19. The CDR3 reads CASSTPTGGIGGYTF. In DNA form, the CDR3 reads TGTGCCAGCAGTACCCCGACGGGGGGAATTGGGGGCTACACCTTC.